These 19 T cell receptor beta chains were sequenced from one sample in a study of PD-1 blockade in classical Hodgkin lymphoma. No patient escaped relapse after autologous stem cell transplantation, and brentuximab vedotin exposure varied. Using immunoSEQ multiplex PCR, the repertoire was profiled, and TCRdb retains in-frame clones only, with some absent. The sample has under 100,000 clones, over 70% seen once. This material consisted of peripheral blood mononuclear cells (PBMCs), taken at baseline. These receptors originate from a human donor with classical Hodgkin lymphoma.

The V call is TRBV5-1, the J call TRBJ2-1; 10 positions agree with TRBD2. Germline V gives CDR1 SGHRS, CDR2 YFSETQ. Trimming took 4 bases from V and 4 from J; bases not matched to a gene: 8. This CDR3 spans 16 amino acids. This CDR3 reads CASSTSGRAVYNEQFF. CDR3 coding DNA: TGCGCCAGCAGCACAAGCGGGAGGGCCGTTTACAATGAGCAGTTCTTC. Together with reference TRBV5-1 and TRBJ2-1, the CDR3 gives the full variable domain: KAGVTQTPRYLIKTRGQQVTLSCSPISGHRSVSWYQQTPGQGLQFLFEYFSETQRNKGNFPGRFSGRQFSNSRSEMNVSTLELGDSALYLCASSTSGRAVYNEQFFGPGTRLTVL.

In its sample, this clone was seen once. The chain joins TRBV30 to TRBJ1-3, with D perhaps TRBD1 (6 bases). There are 15 residues in the CDR3. Germline CDR1 reads GTSNPN; CDR2 reads SVGIG (reference sequence). V was clipped by 1 base and J by 2 bases, with 12 bases between them. The CDR3: CAWSAGGGAGNTIYF. In nucleotides, the CDR3 is TGTGCCTGGAGTGCCGGGGGGGGCGCTGGAAACACCATATATTTT.

The chain employs TRBV9 and TRBJ2-2; D remains unclear. This CDR3 spans 15 amino acids. The V end was cut by 4 bases, the J end by 3 bases, with 13 bases between. CDR1 is SGDLS and CDR2 is YYNGEE in the germline V gene. CDR3 in amino acids: CASSPRVVDTGELFF. The CDR3 DNA follows: TGTGCCAGCAGCCCCCGGGTGGTGGACACCGGGGAGCTGTTTTTT.

V and J are TRBV27 and TRBJ2-5; 7 bases fit TRBD1. The junction had 7 bases not matched to a gene; V was cut back by 5 bases and J by 4 bases. Germline CDR1 reads MNHEY; CDR2 reads SMNVEV (reference sequence). CDR3 length: 14 amino acids. CDR3 in amino acids: CASSLWDSPETQYF. CDR3 nucleotides: TGTGCCAGCAGTCTCTGGGACAGTCCAGAGACCCAGTACTTC.

The V call is TRBV11-2, the J call TRBJ2-3; no firm D call. This CDR3 is built from 12 residues. Germline assignment: CDR1 SGHAT and CDR2 FQNNGV. Deletions cut 0 bases from V and 9 bases from J, with 7 bases between. The DNA of the CDR3 is TGTGCCAGCAGCTTAGACTTGGTAACGCAGTATTTT. Translating it yields CASSLDLVTQYF. The entire variable domain, with the rest obtained from reference TRBV11-2 and TRBJ2-3, is as follows: EAGVAQSPRYKIIEKRQSVAFWCNPISGHATLYWYQQILGQGPKLLIQFQNNGVVDDSQLPKDRFSAERLKGVDSTLKIQPAKLEDSAVYLCASSLDLVTQYFGPGTRLTVL.

The chain couples TRBV19 to TRBJ2-3, with 8 positions matching TRBD2. CDR3 length equals 16 residues. The V segment lost 3 bases and the J segment 0 bases; nucleotides outside the gene matches: 5. Germline V gene sequence: CDR1 LNHDA, CDR2 SQIVND (reference sequence). Here the CDR3 reads CASSIMASGSTDTQYF. DNA of the CDR3: TGTGCCAGTAGTATTATGGCTAGCGGGAGCACAGATACGCAGTATTTT.

This clone was observed a few times. The genes are TRBV18 and TRBJ2-1, with D unresolved. The CDR3 is 16 amino acids. Between the trimmed V and J ends, which lost 3 bases and 6 bases, there was a span of 18 bases. Germline CDR1 is KGHSH and CDR2 is LQKENI. The CDR3 protein is CASSPTRVEGGNEQFF. The CDR3 DNA follows: TGTGCCAGCTCACCGACCCGGGTCGAAGGCGGCAATGAGCAGTTCTTC.

This chain joins TRBV2 and TRBJ2-1; D gene unclear. Per germline, CDR1 SNHLY and CDR2 FYNNEI. This CDR3 comprises 13 residues. V lost 0 bases to trimming and J lost 7 bases, with 7 bases between them. The CDR3 protein is CASSEAEWNEQFF. CDR3 sequence (DNA): TGTGCCAGCAGTGAAGCGGAGTGGAATGAGCAGTTCTTC.

The chain carries TRBV4-1 and TRBJ1-1; D not certain. The CDR3 spans 15 residues. V lost 0 bases and J lost 8, with 16 bases in between. Per the germline V gene, CDR1 is MGHRA and CDR2 is YSYEKL. The CDR3 spells CASSQDQGNLGEAFF. CDR3 coding DNA: TGCGCCAGCAGCCAAGATCAAGGGAACCTCGGGGAAGCTTTCTTT.

This clone was found once. The CDR3 DNA sequence: TGTGCCAGCATTAACCAGGGACAGGGGAGCGACGAGCAGTACTTC. Its protein product is CASINQGQGSDEQYF. V usage is TRBV28 and J usage is TRBJ2-7, with 10 positions matching TRBD1. The CDR3 has 15 residues. Trimming at V came to 7 bases and at J to 5 bases, leaving 11 bases not matched to a gene. Per germline, CDR1 MDHEN and CDR2 SYDVKM. The variable domain in full, with the rest retrieved from reference TRBV28 and TRBJ2-7, is DVKVTQSSRYLVKRTGEKVFLECVQDMDHENMFWYRQDPGLGLRLIYFSYDVKMKEKGDIPEGYSVSREKKERFSLILESASTNQTSMYLCASINQGQGSDEQYFGPGTRLTVT.

The chain carries TRBV2 and TRBJ2-2, with D possibly matching TRBD2 (6 bases). The CDR3 totals 15 residues. From germline, CDR1 is SNHLY and CDR2 FYNNEI. V lost 6 bases and J lost 2, with 13 bases in between. CDR3 coding DNA: TGTGCCAGCAGGAACGAGCGGGCCAACACCGGGGAGCTGTTTTTT. This codes for CASRNERANTGELFF.

This chain joins TRBV6-5 and TRBJ1-1, with D hard to call. Per the germline V gene, CDR1 is MNHEY and CDR2 is SVGAGI. The CDR3 is 14 amino acids. Trimming stripped 2 bases from V and 6 bases from J, with 13 bases between. The CDR3 loop reads CASSYMRATAEAFF. DNA of the CDR3: TGTGCCAGCAGTTACATGAGGGCGACGGCTGAAGCTTTCTTT.

The rearrangement links TRBV5-1 to TRBJ2-2; D ambiguous. Germline CDR1 SGHRS, CDR2 YFSETQ. Between the trimmed V and J ends, which lost 4 bases and 4 bases, there was a span of 8 bases. The CDR3 is 13 amino acids. CDR3 nucleotide sequence: TGCGCCAGCAGCCTAGACCTCACCGGGGAGCTGTTTTTT. Its translation is CASSLDLTGELFF.

The chain is built from TRBV27 and TRBJ1-2; a weak D match, TRBD1 (5 bases). The germline gives CDR1 MNHEY, CDR2 SMNVEV (reference sequence). CDR3 size: 17 residues. V gave up 4 bases and J gave up 4 bases, with 22 bases separating them. The CDR3 loop reads CASSSRSTGPLIYGYTF. DNA of the CDR3: TGTGCCAGCAGTTCCCGTTCGACGGGACCGCTCATCTATGGCTACACCTTC.

The CDR3 DNA sequence: TGTGCCAGCAGCTTGGGTGCAGCGGGAGGCGGGTTAGAGACCCAGTACTTC. Amino acid sequence: CASSLGAAGGGLETQYF. The gene calls are TRBV5-6 and TRBJ2-5, with 9 bases aligning to TRBD2. The germline V gene encodes CDR1 SGHDT and CDR2 YYEEEE. This CDR3 comprises 17 residues. The V and J ends lost 0 bases and 4 bases, in that order; junction bases with no gene match: 10.

The chain has TRBV7-8 and TRBJ2-2; 7 bases map to TRBD2. The J segment lost 6 bases and the V segment lost 2 bases, leaving 6 bases of the junction unmatched. From germline, CDR1 is SGHVS and CDR2 FQNEAQ. The CDR3 covers 15 residues. In nucleotides, the CDR3 is TGTGCCAGCAGCTTAATCGGACTAGGAGCCGGGGAGCTGTTTTTT. Protein: CASSLIGLGAGELFF. The full variable domain, in which reference TRBV7-8 and TRBJ2-2 provide the parts outside the CDR3, is GAGVSQSPRYKVAKRGQDVALRCDPISGHVSLFWYQQALGQGPEFLTYFQNEAQLDKSGLPSDRFFAERPEGSVSTLKIQRTQQEDSAVYLCASSLIGLGAGELFFGEGSRLTVL.

V is TRBV10-3 and J is TRBJ2-2, with D possibly TRBD1 on 5 matching bases. The CDR3 consists of 14 residues. Germline V gene sequence: CDR1 ENHRY, CDR2 SYGVKD. V was clipped by 6 bases and J by 5 bases, with 13 bases between them. This CDR3 reads CAIRGREDTGELFF. DNA for the CDR3: TGTGCCATCAGGGGCAGGGAAGATACCGGGGAGCTGTTTTTT.

The rearrangement links TRBV7-8 to TRBJ1-1; tentatively, D is TRBD1 (6 bases). Germline-derived CDR1 and CDR2 are SGHVS and FQNEAQ. V was cut by 3 bases and J by 4 bases, with 12 bases left in between. The CDR3 consists of 14 residues. The CDR3 sequence is CASSFSQGPTEAFF. In nucleotides, the CDR3 is TGTGCCAGCAGCTTTTCACAGGGACCCACTGAAGCTTTCTTT.

The chain carries TRBV7-2 and TRBJ2-3; perhaps TRBD1 as D (6 bases). V was trimmed by 4 bases and J by 2 bases, leaving 13 bases between them. This CDR3 has 15 residues. Germline CDR1 is SGHTA and CDR2 is FQGNSA. The CDR3 bases are TGTGCCAGCAGCTCCCGGGGACACAACACAGATACGCAGTATTTT. This gives the protein CASSSRGHNTDTQYF.